This is a list of T cell receptor beta chains from one sample in a study of post-analysis software for immune sequencing data. MiXCR, run by TCRdb on the PCR reads, gives a single entry per CDR3 protein. The sample includes some 450,000 distinct CDR3 sequences, roughly 45% of them seen just once. Sequencing input: blood. The receptors derive from a girl between 10 and 17 years old with multiple sclerosis. The CDR3 runs from the conserved cysteine through the conserved F or W. The order of the fields is clone size, D gene, J gene, V gene, CDR3 DNA, CDR3 protein. The D gene is left open where the match is weak. Size values are once, few and many counts, or a class for expanded clones, and some rows have none.

clone size: few; D gene: TRBD1; J gene: TRBJ1-1; V gene: TRBV5-1; CDR3 DNA: TGCGCCAGCAGAATAGAGAACAGGGGAAACACTGAAGCTTTCTTT; CDR3 protein: CASRIENRGNTEAFF
clone size: -; D gene: TRBD2; J gene: TRBJ2-7; V gene: TRBV7-9; CDR3 DNA: TGTGCCAGCAGCCCCGGGACTAGCGGGAGCCTATCCTACGAGCAGTACTTC; CDR3 protein: CASSPGTSGSLSYEQYF
clone size: -; D gene: -; J gene: TRBJ2-1; V gene: TRBV28; CDR3 DNA: TGTGCCAGCAGAGGACGGGATTCCTACAATGAGCAGTTCTTC; CDR3 protein: CASRGRDSYNEQFF
clone size: -; D gene: -; J gene: TRBJ1-6; V gene: TRBV12-3/TRBV12-4; CDR3 DNA: TGTGCCAGCAGTCCGCGGGACCTTAATTCACCCCTCCACTTT; CDR3 protein: CASSPRDLNSPLHF
clone size: -; D gene: -; J gene: TRBJ1-1; V gene: TRBV29-1; CDR3 DNA: TGCAGCGTTGGGACCCAAACATGGAACACTGAAGCTTTCTTT; CDR3 protein: CSVGTQTWNTEAFF
clone size: -; D gene: -; J gene: TRBJ2-7; V gene: TRBV18; CDR3 DNA: TGTGCCAGCTCACCGCAGAAGACAGCCTACGAGCAGTACTTC; CDR3 protein: CASSPQKTAYEQYF
clone size: -; D gene: TRBD2; J gene: TRBJ2-3; V gene: TRBV9; CDR3 DNA: TGTGCCAGCAGCGCCCGGACTAGCGGGAGGACAGATACGCAGTATTTT; CDR3 protein: CASSARTSGRTDTQYF
clone size: few; D gene: -; J gene: TRBJ2-1; V gene: TRBV29-1; CDR3 DNA: TGCAGCGTTGAAATTTCCGGGGGAGGTTACTACAATGAGCAGTTCTTC; CDR3 protein: CSVEISGGGYYNEQFF
clone size: -; D gene: TRBD1; J gene: TRBJ2-7; V gene: TRBV5-1; CDR3 DNA: TGCGCCAGCAGCTCCGGGACAGGGGGTCTCCTGAGCTCCTACGAGCAGTACTTC; CDR3 protein: CASSSGTGGLLSSYEQYF
clone size: few; D gene: -; J gene: TRBJ2-1; V gene: TRBV27; CDR3 DNA: TGTGCCAGCAGTCTCAGCACGAATGAGCAGTTCTTC; CDR3 protein: CASSLSTNEQFF
clone size: -; D gene: TRBD2; J gene: TRBJ2-4; V gene: TRBV27; CDR3 DNA: TGTGCCAGCAGTTTAAGGCTAGCGGAAAGAGCCAAAAACATTCAGTACTTC; CDR3 protein: CASSLRLAERAKNIQYF
clone size: few; D gene: TRBD2; J gene: TRBJ2-1; V gene: TRBV24-1; CDR3 DNA: TGTGCCACCAGTGATGGAGCGGGGTCTTACAATGAGCAGTTCTTC; CDR3 protein: CATSDGAGSYNEQFF
clone size: many; D gene: -; J gene: TRBJ2-7; V gene: TRBV6-5; CDR3 DNA: TGTGCCAGCATCAGACCCGGTTCTGACGAGCAGTACTTC; CDR3 protein: CASIRPGSDEQYF
clone size: -; D gene: TRBD2; J gene: TRBJ2-1; V gene: TRBV29-1; CDR3 DNA: TGCAGCGTGCGGACTAGCGGGAGCGCGCGTGAGCAGTTCTTC; CDR3 protein: CSVRTSGSAREQFF
clone size: -; D gene: -; J gene: TRBJ2-2; V gene: TRBV29-1; CDR3 DNA: TGCAGCGCTGGGACGGCCGGGGAGCTGTTTTTT; CDR3 protein: CSAGTAGELFF
clone size: -; D gene: -; J gene: TRBJ2-5; V gene: TRBV7-2; CDR3 DNA: TGTGCCAGCAGCTTCGTAGCACAGGAGACCCAGTACTTC; CDR3 protein: CASSFVAQETQYF
clone size: many; D gene: TRBD2; J gene: TRBJ2-1; V gene: TRBV7-2; CDR3 DNA: TGTGCCAGCAGCTTACGGACTAGCGGGTACAATGAGCAGTTCTTC; CDR3 protein: CASSLRTSGYNEQFF
clone size: -; D gene: -; J gene: TRBJ1-1; V gene: TRBV5-1; CDR3 DNA: TGCGCCAGCAGCTTGGCCCAGGACGCCGGAGGTGAAGCTTTCTTT; CDR3 protein: CASSLAQDAGGEAFF
clone size: -; D gene: -; J gene: TRBJ1-2; V gene: TRBV7-9; CDR3 DNA: TGTGCCAGCAGTTCATCCCGGGCCTATGGCTACACCTTC; CDR3 protein: CASSSSRAYGYTF
clone size: -; D gene: TRBD1; J gene: TRBJ2-1; V gene: TRBV4-1; CDR3 DNA: TGCGCCAGCAGCCACTGGGACAGGGAAAATGAGCAGTTCTTC; CDR3 protein: CASSHWDRENEQFF